This T cell receptor (beta chain) was sequenced during a study of blood T cell repertoires in COVID-19. Whole-study context: T cells, B-cell-depleted T cells, or PBMCs supplied cDNA or gDNA.

As processed by the authors: The authors estimated nucleated cell counts from reference gene primer amplification. Clones were sequenced by immunoSEQ multiplex PCR, and TCRdb holds only the in-frame ones, with some missing. V and J calls and clone size come straight from that table; D and trimming were deduced from the DNA. This sample has around 42,000 clones, with about 90% found just once. V lost 0 bases, J lost 0 bases, and 9 bases lay in between. The CDR3 runs to 15 residues. Germline assignment: CDR1 GTSNPN and CDR2 SVGIG (reference sequence). The specimen was peripheral blood. This sequence joins TRBV30 and TRBJ1-3; no firm D call. The sequence was obtained from a middle-aged man with active COVID-19. DNA of the CDR3: TGTGCCTGGAGTGTTCCAGGATCCTCTGGAAACACCATATATTTT. Translation: CAWSVPGSSGNTIYF. Using reference TRBV30 and TRBJ1-3 for the parts outside the CDR3, the full variable domain is SQTIHQWPATLVQPVGSPLSLECTVEGTSNPNLYWYRQAAGRGLQLLFYSVGIGQISSEVPQNLSASRPQDRQFILSSKKLLLSDSGFYLCAWSVPGSSGNTIYFGEGSWLTVV.